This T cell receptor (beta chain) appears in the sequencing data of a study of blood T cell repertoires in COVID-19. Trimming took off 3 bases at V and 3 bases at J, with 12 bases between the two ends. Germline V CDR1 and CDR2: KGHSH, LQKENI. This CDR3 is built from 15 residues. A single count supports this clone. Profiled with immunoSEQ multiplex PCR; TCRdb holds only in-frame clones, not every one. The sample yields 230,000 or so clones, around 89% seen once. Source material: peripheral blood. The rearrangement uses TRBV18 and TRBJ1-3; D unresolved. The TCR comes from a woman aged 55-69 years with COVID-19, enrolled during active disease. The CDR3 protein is CASSPKAGVGNTIYF. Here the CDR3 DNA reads TGTGCCAGCTCACCCAAGGCCGGGGTTGGAAACACCATATATTTT.